This T cell receptor beta chain stems from a study of cytomegalovirus exposure and HLA in healthy donors. Study-level results: In a later analysis, at a false discovery rate of 0.05, 16,951 TCR beta sequences were associated with HLA alleles. In vitro checks showed that a few CMV-associated chains really do target CMV antigens. Available immune exposure information covered CMV serostatus only.

The PCR used 60 Vbeta and 13 Jbeta primers. Profiled with immunoSEQ multiplex PCR; TCRdb holds only in-frame clones, not every one. There are roughly 130,000 clones in the sample; 80% to 85% occur only once, and roughly 1.2% lies in the top ten. The CDR3 contains 14 residues. J gave up 2 bases and V 5 bases, and 5 bases lay outside the gene matches. Germline V gene sequence: CDR1 SGHVS, CDR2 FQNEAQ. About this clone: Its specificity is not known.

The chain employs TRBV7-8 and TRBJ2-7; 8 nucleotides align to TRBD1. This TCR was sampled from a male donor in good health and CMV-seropositive. The source material was PBMCs. CDR3: CASSPGQGTYEQYF. CDR3 coding DNA: TGTGCCAGCAGCCCTGGACAGGGCACCTACGAGCAGTACTTC.